This T cell receptor beta chain comes out of a study of radiotherapy plus CTLA-4 blockade in lung cancer. The method was immunoSEQ multiplex PCR; TCRdb's version includes in-frame clones alone and lacks a portion of them. The sample has about 67,000 clones; 70% to 80% are singletons. This CDR3 comprises 16 residues. Germline V gene data show CDR1 as SGDLS and CDR2 as YYNGEE. The germline V and J ends were trimmed by 3 bases and 6 bases, with 16 bases remaining between them. Focal radiation with ipilimumab CTLA-4 blockade was given to patients with chemo-refractory metastatic non-small-cell lung cancer.

This sample comprised peripheral blood, obtained from a patient treated with radiotherapy plus ipilimumab. This receptor was taken from a human donor with non-small cell lung cancer whose response to radiotherapy plus ipilimumab could not be evaluated. Some clones in this sample may be carry-over from other donors' samples. The chain recombines TRBV9 with TRBJ1-6, with D tentatively TRBD1 (5 bases). The CDR3 DNA reads as TGTGCCAGCAGCGAACCCGGTTCGGGGGGTAATTCACCCCTCCACTTT. The encoded protein is CASSEPGSGGNSPLHF.